This T cell receptor (beta chain) came from a study of OX40 agonist ivuxolimab in advanced cancers. TCRdb's copy holds only in-frame clones and misses some; the assay was immunoSEQ multiplex PCR. This table holds 25,000 to 40,000 clones, about four fifths found once. Sequencing was performed on CD4+ or CD8+ T cells sorted from blood, taken in a trial of the OX40 agonist ivuxolimab. The receptor was derived from an adult with an advanced solid tumor such as melanoma, head and neck, liver or kidney cancer.

The DNA of the CDR3 is TGTGCCAGCAGTGGACCGGGACAGGGGATGCAGTTCTTC. Residues: CASSGPGQGMQFF. The V call is TRBV2, the J call TRBJ2-1, with TRBD1 matching 10 bases. This CDR3 is built from 13 residues. Per germline, CDR1 SNHLY and CDR2 FYNNEI. V shed 4 bases, J shed 12 bases, and the junction held 6 bases outside the gene matches.